These T cell receptor beta chains were read from a single sample in a study of T-cell reconstitution after alpha-beta-depleted transplantation in children. Via MiXCR, TCRdb re-called the PCR reads, giving one row per CDR3 protein. This sample has 700,000 to 850,000 distinct CDR3 sequences, with 15% to 20% found just once. The sequences come from PBMCs, mostly from graft donor cells, collected 360 days after TCRalphabeta/CD19-depleted stem cell transplant. The origin of the receptors is a male patient under 18 who had a stem cell transplant for acute lymphoblastic leukemia, so the T cells may come from the graft donor. Each CDR3 is given with its conserved first and last residue. A D gene is named only where the DNA matches it firmly. A clone size is listed for some rows: how often the clone was seen (once, few, many), or a class if it is expanded.

NA	TRBV6-1	TRBJ2-7	NA	CASSEGSNLFYEQYF	TGTGCCAGCAGTGAAGGAAGTAATCTGTTCTACGAGCAGTACTTC
NA	TRBV29-1	TRBJ2-1	TRBD1	CSVEAGGGYNEQFF	TGCAGCGTTGAAGCAGGGGGCGGCTACAATGAGCAGTTCTTC
few	TRBV18	TRBJ1-2	NA	CASSGALTNYGYTF	TGTGCCAGCAGCGGAGCCCTTACTAACTATGGCTACACCTTC
NA	TRBV20-1	TRBJ2-2	NA	CSARLSDTGELFF	TGCAGTGCTAGACTAAGCGACACCGGGGAGCTGTTTTTT
NA	TRBV5-5	TRBJ1-2	NA	CASGYSGTYGYTF	TGTGCCAGCGGCTACTCCGGGACCTATGGCTACACCTTC
few	TRBV10-3	TRBJ2-7	NA	CATRVIGYEQYF	TGTGCCACACGGGTGATCGGCTACGAGCAGTACTTC
NA	TRBV12-3/TRBV12-4	TRBJ1-3	NA	CASSLPSYSGNTIYF	TGTGCCAGCAGTCTCCCATCCTACTCTGGAAACACCATATATTTT
once	TRBV29-1	TRBJ1-5	NA	CSALVGDSGNQPQHF	TGCAGCGCTTTGGTCGGGGATTCTGGCAATCAGCCCCAGCATTTT
NA	TRBV20-1	TRBJ2-7	NA	CSARDEVDYYEQYF	TGCAGTGCTAGAGATGAGGTAGATTACTACGAGCAGTACTTC
few	TRBV28	TRBJ2-7	NA	CASRLTGLEQYF	TGTGCCAGCAGGCTAACAGGGCTCGAGCAGTACTTC
NA	TRBV12-3/TRBV12-4	TRBJ2-1	NA	CASSLGQPTHF	TGTGCCAGCAGTTTAGGGCAGCCCACTCACTTC
many	TRBV27	TRBJ2-4	NA	CASSSLLAKNIQYF	TGTGCCAGCAGTTCACTACTAGCCAAAAACATTCAGTACTTC
NA	TRBV28	TRBJ1-1	NA	CASSVISFSTRNTEAFF	TGTGCCAGCAGCGTAATCTCATTCTCGACAAGGAACACTGAAGCTTTCTTT
few	TRBV29-1	TRBJ2-2	NA	CSVEQNTGELFF	TGCAGCGTTGAACAGAACACCGGGGAGCTGTTTTTT
NA	TRBV10-3	TRBJ2-2	TRBD2	CAISRSSGPPNTGELFF	TGTGCCATCAGCCGCTCTAGCGGACCCCCGAACACCGGGGAGCTGTTTTTT
NA	TRBV7-8	TRBJ1-3	NA	CASSPFRFRKGTGNTIYF	TGTGCCAGCAGCCCTTTCCGATTCCGAAAGGGAACTGGAAACACCATATATTTT
few	TRBV11-2	TRBJ2-7	NA	CASTSDIREQYF	TGTGCCAGCACCTCGGACATTCGCGAGCAGTACTTC
NA	TRBV7-9	TRBJ1-3	TRBD1	CASSSDRGSGNTIYF	TGTGCCAGCAGCTCCGACAGGGGCTCTGGAAACACCATATATTTT
few	TRBV12-3/TRBV12-4	TRBJ2-6	TRBD1	CASRTTGLSSGANVLTF	TGTGCCAGCAGAACGACAGGGCTTAGCTCTGGGGCCAACGTCCTGACTTTC
few	TRBV12-3/TRBV12-4	TRBJ2-3	TRBD2	CATMGLAGGGPSDTQYF	TGTGCCACCATGGGACTAGCGGGAGGTGGGCCGTCAGATACGCAGTATTTT
few	TRBV12-3/TRBV12-4	TRBJ2-7	NA	CARTRSGSGARYF	TGTGCCAGGACACGATCCGGTTCGGGGGCGCGGTACTTC
few	TRBV9	TRBJ2-1	TRBD1	CASSHRTGDNEQFF	TGTGCCAGCAGCCACCGGACAGGGGACAATGAGCAGTTCTTC
many	TRBV7-6	TRBJ2-2	TRBD1	CASSYQKGTGDTGELFF	TGTGCCAGCAGCTATCAAAAGGGGACAGGGGACACCGGGGAGCTGTTTTTT
NA	TRBV6-2/TRBV6-3	TRBJ2-2	NA	CASSYVGLSYTGELFF	TGTGCCAGCAGTTACGTCGGATTGTCCTACACCGGGGAGCTGTTTTTT
NA	TRBV11-1	TRBJ2-1	TRBD1	CASSPPGGGRNEQFF	TGTGCCAGCAGCCCACCAGGGGGCGGGCGAAATGAGCAGTTCTTC
few	TRBV20-1	TRBJ2-7	TRBD2	CSARGGLAGGPYEQYF	TGCAGTGCTAGAGGCGGTCTAGCGGGAGGACCATACGAGCAGTACTTC
many	TRBV7-9	TRBJ2-3	NA	CASSFFEGALDTQYF	TGTGCCAGCAGCTTCTTCGAGGGAGCACTAGATACGCAGTATTTT
NA	TRBV6-5	TRBJ1-4	NA	CASSYSEGRAEKLFF	TGTGCCAGCAGTTACTCGGAGGGCAGGGCTGAAAAACTGTTTTTT
NA	TRBV3-1	TRBJ2-4	TRBD1	CASSLGTGGPKNIQYF	TGTGCCAGCAGCCTTGGGACAGGGGGCCCCAAAAACATTCAGTACTTC
NA	TRBV12-3/TRBV12-4	TRBJ1-5	NA	CASNLISNGGYQPQHF	TGTGCCAGCAATTTAATATCCAACGGGGGTTACCAGCCCCAGCATTTT
NA	TRBV25-1	TRBJ1-2	NA	CASSLGAYGGYTF	TGTGCCAGCAGCCTCGGGGCCTACGGGGGCTACACCTTC
NA	TRBV7-9	TRBJ2-7	NA	CASSRRARDSAHEQYF	TGTGCCAGCAGCCGAAGGGCCCGGGACTCAGCCCACGAGCAGTACTTC
few	TRBV2	TRBJ1-1	NA	CASSDGRVGTEAFF	TGTGCCAGCAGTGATGGAAGGGTTGGGACTGAAGCTTTCTTT
few	TRBV6-5	TRBJ2-5	TRBD2	CASSSPPPGLATRETQYF	TGTGCCAGCAGTTCGCCTCCTCCGGGACTAGCGACCAGAGAGACCCAGTACTTC
few	TRBV10-1	TRBJ2-2	TRBD1	CASSESGTGAGELFF	TGCGCCAGCAGTGAGTCGGGGACAGGTGCCGGGGAGCTGTTTTTT
NA	TRBV4-1	TRBJ2-5	NA	CASSQGTRETQYF	TGCGCCAGCAGCCAAGGGACAAGAGAGACCCAGTACTTC
few	TRBV18	TRBJ1-3	NA	CASSPPARVRAGNTIYF	TGTGCCAGCTCACCACCGGCGAGGGTACGGGCTGGAAACACCATATATTTT
NA	TRBV10-3	TRBJ1-1	NA	CAISDPRNTEAFF	TGTGCCATCAGTGATCCTAGGAACACTGAAGCTTTCTTT
few	TRBV11-2	TRBJ2-1	NA	CASSQWWGPDNEQFF	TGTGCCAGCAGTCAATGGTGGGGCCCGGACAATGAGCAGTTCTTC
once	TRBV25-1	TRBJ2-4	NA	CASRATGSKNIQYF	TGTGCCAGCAGGGCTACAGGGTCCAAAAACATTCAGTACTTC
NA	TRBV10-1	TRBJ2-7	TRBD1	CASSEPGTGAYEQYF	TGCGCCAGCAGTGAACCCGGGACAGGGGCCTACGAGCAGTACTTC
NA	TRBV2	TRBJ2-1	TRBD2	CASNTGTSDYNEQFF	TGTGCCAGCAACACCGGGACTAGCGACTACAATGAGCAGTTCTTC
few	TRBV20-1	TRBJ1-5	NA	CSALVGRSNQPQHF	TGCAGTGCCCTAGTAGGACGGAGCAATCAGCCCCAGCATTTT
few	TRBV2	TRBJ2-1	TRBD2	CASSEWLAGANEQFF	TGTGCCAGCAGTGAATGGCTAGCGGGAGCGAATGAGCAGTTCTTC
NA	TRBV24-1	TRBJ2-3	TRBD2	CATSDFGGGPEKDTQYF	TGTGCCACCAGTGATTTCGGGGGAGGGCCAGAGAAAGATACGCAGTATTTT
few	TRBV24-1	TRBJ2-1	NA	CATSEGVNEQFF	TGTGCCACCAGTGAAGGGGTTAATGAGCAGTTCTTC
NA	TRBV5-1	TRBJ2-1	TRBD2	CASSFSGSPYNEQFF	TGCGCCAGCAGCTTTAGCGGGAGTCCCTACAATGAGCAGTTCTTC
few	TRBV5-6	TRBJ2-1	NA	CASSSIREQFF	TGTGCCAGCAGCTCCATCAGGGAGCAGTTCTTC
NA	TRBV20-1	TRBJ2-4	TRBD2	CSARERLAGGGGKNIQYF	TGCAGTGCTAGAGAGCGACTAGCGGGAGGAGGGGGGAAAAACATTCAGTACTTC
NA	TRBV12-3/TRBV12-4	TRBJ2-7	TRBD1	CASSFRGLDYEQYF	TGTGCCAGCAGTTTTAGGGGGCTTGACTACGAGCAGTACTTC